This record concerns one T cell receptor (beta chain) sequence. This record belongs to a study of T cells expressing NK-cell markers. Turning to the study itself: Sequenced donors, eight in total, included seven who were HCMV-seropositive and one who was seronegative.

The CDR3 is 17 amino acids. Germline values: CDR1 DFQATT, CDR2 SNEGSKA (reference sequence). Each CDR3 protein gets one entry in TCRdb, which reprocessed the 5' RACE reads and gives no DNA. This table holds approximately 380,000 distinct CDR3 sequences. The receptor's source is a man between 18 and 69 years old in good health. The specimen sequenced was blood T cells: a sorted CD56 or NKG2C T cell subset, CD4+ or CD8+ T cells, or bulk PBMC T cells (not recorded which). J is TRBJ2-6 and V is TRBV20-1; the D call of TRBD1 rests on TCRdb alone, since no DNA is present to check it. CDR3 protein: CSASGTGGLSGANVLTF.